The 3 T cell receptor beta chains in this list originate from one sample, sequenced in a study of blood T cells in healthy people across ages. Next came a second PCR, run for about 7 to 11 cycles, which used a sample-barcoded 5' primer along with a J-beta primer mix. TCRdb re-called the 5' RACE reads through MiXCR, storing one row per CDR3 protein. Of about 1.5 million distinct CDR3 sequences in the sample, approximately 39% were seen once. The specimen was blood. The receptors were sampled from a woman aged 18-29 years in good health.

This chain connects TRBV14 to TRBJ2-1; D may be TRBD2 (6 bases). Germline V lookup: CDR1 SGHDN, CDR2 FVKESK. Trimming shortened V by 0 bases and J by 7 bases, and 16 bases separated the two germline ends. The CDR3 is 16 residues long. DNA of the CDR3: TGTGCCAGCAGCCAAGAATTAGGGCTAGCGCAGAATGAGCAGTTCTTC. It codes for CASSQELGLAQNEQFF. The full variable domain, in which reference TRBV14 and TRBJ2-1 provide the parts outside the CDR3, is EAGVTQFPSHSVIEKGQTVTLRCDPISGHDNLYWYRRVMGKEIKFLLHFVKESKQDESGMPNNRFLAERTGGTYSTLKVQPAELEDSGVYFCASSQELGLAQNEQFFGPGTRLTVL.

This clonotype was seen ten or more times. The chain joins TRBV5-1 to TRBJ2-1; D assignment may be TRBD1 or TRBD2 (5 bases each). There are 16 residues in the CDR3. In germline, CDR1 is SGHRS, CDR2 YFSETQ. Trimming removed 0 bases from V and 2 bases from J, with 12 bases in between. The CDR3 DNA is TGCGCCAGCAGCTTGGTGGTGGGGACCACCTACAATGAGCAGTTCTTC. Translation: CASSLVVGTTYNEQFF.

This clonotype was detected ten times or more. The chain is built from TRBV25-1 and TRBJ1-3; TRBD1 is a possible D gene (5 bases). Germline V CDR1 and CDR2: MGHDK, SYGVNS. The CDR3 is 17 residues long. Trimming removed 2 bases at V and 4 bases at J, with 18 bases between. This CDR3 is CASSEEGRGTGGNTIYF. As DNA, the CDR3 is TGTGCCAGCAGTGAAGAGGGGAGGGGCACGGGAGGAAACACCATATATTTT.